The 16 T cell receptor beta chains given below trace back to one sample, sequenced in a study of T-cell memory formation after mild COVID-19 listed by TCRdb under 2021. Library generation was performed with 5' RACE. Sequencing was performed on an Illumina NovaSeq 6000. TCRdb handled the public reads itself, with Q25 trimming in fastp and clone calling in MiXCR, and kept productive beta chains. Duplicate CDR3 protein sequences are folded into a single record with the most common DNA and genes. This sample gives hundreds of thousands of distinct CDR3 sequences in total; approximately 18% of them show up just once. The top ten hold 12% of the sample. Sequencing used PBMCs or a T cell subset sorted from them (not recorded which). These receptors all come from an adult woman who had mild COVID-19 (a few samples of this study predate the infection). The sample titles of this study are shuffled in the database, so cell type and time point are left out; the donor was told from shared clones.

This clonotype was counted a few times. The chain is built from TRBV5-1 and TRBJ2-1, with a possible D match to TRBD1 (5 bases). Germline V CDR1 and CDR2: SGHRS, YFSETQ. The CDR3 spans 16 residues. The V end was cut by 3 bases, the J end by 0 bases, with 13 bases between. The CDR3 DNA reads TGCGCCAGCAGCTCAGGGTCCCCTAGCTCCTACAATGAGCAGTTCTTC. Translation gives CASSSGSPSSYNEQFF.

In its sample, this clonotype was seen a few times. The chain is built from TRBV11-2 and TRBJ2-2; D is ambiguous. The V end lost 1 base, the J end lost 3 bases, and 3 bases lay between the germline ends. The CDR3 spans 13 residues. Germline V CDR1 and CDR2: SGHAT, FQNNGV. The CDR3 nucleotides are TGTGCCAGCAGCTTAGTTGACACCGGGGAGCTGTTTTTT. Translated, it gives CASSLVDTGELFF. The complete variable domain, with remaining parts taken from reference TRBV11-2 and TRBJ2-2, reads EAGVAQSPRYKIIEKRQSVAFWCNPISGHATLYWYQQILGQGPKLLIQFQNNGVVDDSQLPKDRFSAERLKGVDSTLKIQPAKLEDSAVYLCASSLVDTGELFFGEGSRLTVL.

This clonotype was detected a few times. The rearrangement links TRBV20-1 to TRBJ2-1; a weak D match, TRBD2 (6 bases). V shed 5 bases and J shed 2 bases, with 16 bases lying between them. The germline gives CDR1 DFQATT, CDR2 SNEGSKA (reference sequence). The CDR3 covers 15 residues. CDR3 DNA: TGCAGTGCTGGAGTCTCCGGGGGTCCCTACAATGAGCAGTTCTTC. This sequence encodes CSAGVSGGPYNEQFF.

J is TRBJ2-1 and V is TRBV20-1; 12 bases match TRBD2. The V gene end was trimmed by 1 base and the J gene end by 12 bases; junction bases not matched to a gene: 19. The CDR3 has 18 residues. Germline-derived CDR1 and CDR2 are DFQATT and SNEGSKA (reference sequence). The CDR3 loop is CSARGLPGKTSGSSGQFF. Written as DNA, the CDR3 is TGCAGTGCTAGAGGTCTGCCAGGGAAGACTAGCGGGAGCAGCGGGCAGTTCTTC.

This clonotype was seen a few times. The rearrangement links TRBV30 to TRBJ1-5; D perhaps matches TRBD1 (5 bases). V was cut by 2 bases and J by 3 bases, with 8 bases left in between. This CDR3 spans 13 amino acids. Germline CDR1 is GTSNPN and CDR2 is SVGIG (reference sequence). The CDR3 region has the DNA TGTGCCTGGAGTAGGGGCCCCAATCAGCCCCAGCATTTT. Translation gives CAWSRGPNQPQHF. The entire variable domain, with the rest obtained from reference TRBV30 and TRBJ1-5, is as follows: SQTIHQWPATLVQPVGSPLSLECTVEGTSNPNLYWYRQAAGRGLQLLFYSVGIGQISSEVPQNLSASRPQDRQFILSSKKLLLSDSGFYLCAWSRGPNQPQHFGDGTRLSIL.

This clonotype was counted between two and nine times. The gene calls are TRBV20-1 and TRBJ2-5; the match to TRBD2 covers 7 bases. J gave up 5 bases and V 3 bases, and 15 bases lay outside the gene matches. This CDR3 spans 16 amino acids. CDR1 is DFQATT and CDR2 is SNEGSKA in the germline V gene (reference sequence). The chain's CDR3 is CSASVSRDYNFETQYF. CDR3 bases: TGCAGTGCTAGTGTATCCAGGGACTACAACTTTGAGACCCAGTACTTC.

The CDR3: CASSSDRDRHYEQYF. The CDR3 nucleotides read TGTGCCAGCAGCTCCGACCGGGACAGACACTACGAGCAGTACTTC. The rearrangement joins TRBV7-2 to TRBJ2-7; the match to TRBD1 covers 7 bases. This CDR3 has 15 residues. Germline CDR1 reads SGHTA; CDR2 reads FQGNSA. J was trimmed by 3 bases and V by 4 bases; bases with no gene match: 9. Filled out from reference TRBV7-2 and TRBJ2-7, the complete variable domain reads GAGVSQSPSNKVTEKGKDVELRCDPISGHTALYWYRQSLGQGLEFLIYFQGNSAPDKSGLPSDRFSAERTGGSVSTLTIQRTQQEDSAVYLCASSSDRDRHYEQYFGPGTRLTVT.

This clonotype turned up a few times. The rearrangement uses TRBV7-3 and TRBJ1-1; tentatively, D is TRBD1 (5 bases). The CDR3 totals 14 residues. V dropped 0 bases and J dropped 5 bases, with 10 bases sitting between them. The V gene's germline CDR1 is SGHTA and CDR2 FQGTGA. CDR3 DNA sequence: TGTGCCAGCAGCTTAACCCGGACATCTACTGAAGCTTTCTTT. Encoded protein: CASSLTRTSTEAFF.

The chain joins TRBV7-2 to TRBJ2-6, with unresolved D. V lost 1 base to trimming and J lost 4 bases, with 8 bases between them. There are 15 residues in the CDR3. Germline V gene lookup returns CDR1 SGHTA and CDR2 FQGNSA. This CDR3 reads CASSLVKTGANVLTF. CDR3 nucleotide sequence: TGTGCCAGCAGCTTAGTGAAAACCGGGGCCAACGTCCTGACTTTC.

The chain carries TRBV5-6 and TRBJ1-4, with 10 nucleotides matching TRBD1. In germline, CDR1 is SGHDT, CDR2 YYEEEE. Trimming took 0 bases from V and 0 from J; bases not matched to a gene: 5. CDR3 length equals 18 residues. The CDR3 DNA is TGTGCCAGCAGCTTGGCGGGACAGGGGTACGCAACTAATGAAAAACTGTTTTTT. Residues: CASSLAGQGYATNEKLFF.

This clonotype was counted between two and nine times. This chain links TRBV18 with TRBJ2-7, with a possible D match to TRBD1 (5 bases). This CDR3 region has 13 residues. V was cut by 5 bases and J by 5 bases, with 13 bases left in between. Germline V gene sequence: CDR1 KGHSH, CDR2 LQKENI. The CDR3 DNA follows: TGTGCCAGCTCAAGGACACATCCCCACGAGCAGTACTTC. It translates to CASSRTHPHEQYF.

The CDR3 spells CSAIADRTYEQYF. CDR3 nucleotides: TGCAGTGCTATAGCGGACAGGACCTACGAGCAGTACTTC. The chain carries TRBV20-1 and TRBJ2-7, with D maybe TRBD1 (7 bases). The germline CDR1 and CDR2 sequences are DFQATT and SNEGSKA (reference sequence). V gave up 4 bases and J gave up 2 bases, with 12 bases separating them. The CDR3 is made up of 13 amino acids.

The sample holds a few counts of this clonotype. This sequence joins TRBV15 and TRBJ2-7; D is undetermined. The germline V gene has CDR1 LNHNV and CDR2 YYDKDF (reference sequence). V shed 0 bases and J shed 4 bases, with 7 bases lying between them. The CDR3 extends over 13 amino acids. CDR3 bases: TGTGCCACCAGCAGAGATAAAGAATACGAGCAGTACTTC. This gives the protein CATSRDKEYEQYF.

The chain is built from TRBV15 and TRBJ1-1; 10 bases map to TRBD1. This CDR3 is built from 18 residues. Germline V CDR1 and CDR2: LNHNV, YYDKDF (reference sequence). With 0 bases clipped from V and 3 bases from J, the junction kept 10 bases outside the gene matches. CDR3 region: CATSRDGYPGQGYTEAFF. CDR3 bases: TGTGCCACCAGCAGAGACGGTTACCCGGGACAGGGGTACACTGAAGCTTTCTTT.

This clonotype has a handful of counts. The chain recombines TRBV7-9 with TRBJ1-2; 8 bases line up with TRBD1. J was trimmed by 2 bases and V by 4 bases; bases with no gene match: 6. The CDR3 extends over 15 amino acids. Germline CDR1 and CDR2: SEHNR and FQNEAQ (reference sequence). CDR3 in DNA: TGTGCCAGCAGCTATCCGGGACAGGAAAACTATGGCTACACCTTC. Amino acids: CASSYPGQENYGYTF.

This chain connects TRBV5-8 to TRBJ2-7, with D perhaps matching TRBD2 (5 bases). CDR3 size: 15 residues. The V gene's germline CDR1 is SGHTS and CDR2 YDEGEE. V was cut by 2 bases and J by 7 bases, with 19 bases left in between. CDR3 coding DNA: TGTGCCAGCAGCTTCGAGATCGGACTCGGTTGGGAGCAGTACTTC. Its protein product is CASSFEIGLGWEQYF.